This T cell receptor beta chain is drawn from a study of response to subunit inactivated influenza vaccine. This clonotype was counted between two and nine times. Its antigen is unidentified. V lost 1 base and J lost 1, with 5 bases in between. The CDR3 runs 15 residues. Germline loops: CDR1 LNHNV, CDR2 YYDKDF (reference sequence). Whole-study results and caveats: Authors suggested that a seasonal influenza vaccination recruits few new T cells each time.

TCRdb re-called the RT-PCR reads with MiXCR, one entry per CDR3 protein. The sample lists around 470,000 distinct CDR3 sequences; roughly 7.6% were seen once. This sample comprised PBMCs from blood, obtained about 23 months after vaccination. This rearrangement joins TRBV15 to TRBJ2-6; D is unclear. The sequence derives from a man between 45 and 75 years old who received an inactivated influenza vaccine. CDR3 region: CATSRAISGANVLTF. CDR3 in DNA: TGTGCCACCAGCAGAGCGATATCTGGGGCCAACGTCCTGACTTTC.